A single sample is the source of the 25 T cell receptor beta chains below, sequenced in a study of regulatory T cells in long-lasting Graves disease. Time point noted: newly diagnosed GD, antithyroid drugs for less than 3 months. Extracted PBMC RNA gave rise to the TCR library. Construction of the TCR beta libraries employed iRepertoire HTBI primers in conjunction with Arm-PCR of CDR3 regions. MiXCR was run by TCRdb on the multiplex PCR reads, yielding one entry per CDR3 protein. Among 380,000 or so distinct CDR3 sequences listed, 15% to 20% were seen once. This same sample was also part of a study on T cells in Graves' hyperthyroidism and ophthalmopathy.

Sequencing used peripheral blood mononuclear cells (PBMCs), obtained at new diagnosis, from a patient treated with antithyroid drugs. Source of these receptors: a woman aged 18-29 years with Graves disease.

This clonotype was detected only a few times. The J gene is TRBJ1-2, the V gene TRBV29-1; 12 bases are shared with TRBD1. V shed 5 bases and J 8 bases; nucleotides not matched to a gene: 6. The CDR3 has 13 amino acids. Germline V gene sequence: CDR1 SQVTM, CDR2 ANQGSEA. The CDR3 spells CSVSGQGAKGYTF. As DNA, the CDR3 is TGCAGCGTTTCGGGACAGGGGGCCAAAGGCTACACCTTC.

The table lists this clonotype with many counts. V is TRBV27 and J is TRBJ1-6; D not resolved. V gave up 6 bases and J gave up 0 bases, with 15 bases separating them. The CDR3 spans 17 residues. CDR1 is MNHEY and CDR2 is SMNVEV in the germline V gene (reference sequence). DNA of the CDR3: TGTGCCAGCAGACTCTCCGGGGTTCACTCCTATAATTCACCCCTCCACTTT. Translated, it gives CASRLSGVHSYNSPLHF.

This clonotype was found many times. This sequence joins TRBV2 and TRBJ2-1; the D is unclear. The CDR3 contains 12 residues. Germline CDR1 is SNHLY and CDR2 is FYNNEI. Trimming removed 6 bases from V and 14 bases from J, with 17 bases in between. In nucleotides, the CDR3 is TGTGCCAGCAGAGCTATCGAAGGGCTCGAGTTCTTC. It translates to CASRAIEGLEFF.

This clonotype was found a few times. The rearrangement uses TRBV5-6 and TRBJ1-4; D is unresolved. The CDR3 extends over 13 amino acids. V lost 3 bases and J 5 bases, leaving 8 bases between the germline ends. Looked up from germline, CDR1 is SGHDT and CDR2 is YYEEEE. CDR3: CASSWTVNEKLFF. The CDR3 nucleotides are TGTGCCAGCAGCTGGACGGTGAATGAAAAACTGTTTTTT.

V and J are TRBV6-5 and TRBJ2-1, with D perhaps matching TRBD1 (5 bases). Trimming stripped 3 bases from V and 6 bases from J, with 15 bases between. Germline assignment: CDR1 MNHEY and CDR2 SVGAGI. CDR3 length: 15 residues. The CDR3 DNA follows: TGTGCCAGCAGTTATGACAGAACTTTTTTCAATGAGCAGTTCTTC. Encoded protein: CASSYDRTFFNEQFF.

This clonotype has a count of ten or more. The CDR3 protein is CASFIRGGGTEAFF. CDR3 coding DNA: TGTGCCAGCTTTATCCGGGGTGGGGGCACTGAAGCTTTCTTT. The J gene is TRBJ1-1, the V gene TRBV6-1, with a possible D match to TRBD1 (5 bases). Germline-derived CDR1 and CDR2 are MNHNS and SASEGT. Trimming took 8 bases from V and 4 from J, leaving 17 bases between them. The CDR3 covers 14 residues.

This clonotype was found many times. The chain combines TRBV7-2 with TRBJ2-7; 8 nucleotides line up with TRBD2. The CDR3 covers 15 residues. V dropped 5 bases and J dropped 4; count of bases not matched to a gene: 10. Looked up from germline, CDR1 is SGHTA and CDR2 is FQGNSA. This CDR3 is CASSPLAVITYEQYF. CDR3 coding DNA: TGTGCCAGCAGCCCACTAGCGGTAATTACGTACGAGCAGTACTTC.

CDR3 DNA: TGTGCCACCAGTGTATTCGAGACCCAGTACTTC. This translates into CATSVFETQYF. The chain links TRBV24-1 to TRBJ2-1; D gene uncertain. The J call could be wrong; TRBJ2-5 is a better fit for the DNA end. The germline CDR1 and CDR2 sequences are KGHDR and SFDVKD. The CDR3 loop spans 11 amino acids.

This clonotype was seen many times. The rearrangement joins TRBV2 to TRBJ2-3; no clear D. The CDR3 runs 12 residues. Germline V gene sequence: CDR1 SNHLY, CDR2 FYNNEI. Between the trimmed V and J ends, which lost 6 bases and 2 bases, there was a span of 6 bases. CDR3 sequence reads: CASRINTDTQYF. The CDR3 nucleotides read TGTGCCAGCAGAATAAACACAGATACGCAGTATTTT.

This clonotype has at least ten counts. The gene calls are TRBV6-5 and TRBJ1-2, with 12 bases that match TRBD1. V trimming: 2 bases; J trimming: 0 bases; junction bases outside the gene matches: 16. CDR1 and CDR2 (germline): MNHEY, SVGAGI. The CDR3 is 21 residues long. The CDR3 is CASSYPGQGAGAPSANYGYTF. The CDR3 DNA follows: TGTGCCAGCAGTTACCCGGGACAGGGGGCTGGTGCCCCGTCAGCTAACTATGGCTACACCTTC.

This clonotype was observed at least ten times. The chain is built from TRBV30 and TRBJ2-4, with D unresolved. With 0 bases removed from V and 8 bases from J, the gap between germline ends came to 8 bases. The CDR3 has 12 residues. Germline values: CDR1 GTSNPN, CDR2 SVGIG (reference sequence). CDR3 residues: CAWSVRLDIQYF. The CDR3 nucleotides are TGTGCCTGGAGTGTCAGACTGGACATTCAGTACTTC.

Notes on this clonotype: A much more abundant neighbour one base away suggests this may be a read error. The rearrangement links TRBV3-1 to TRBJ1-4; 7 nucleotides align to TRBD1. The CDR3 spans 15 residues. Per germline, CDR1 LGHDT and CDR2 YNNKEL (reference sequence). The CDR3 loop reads CAGSRPQGKGEKLFF. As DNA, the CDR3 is TGTGCCGGCAGCCGACCACAGGGGAAGGGTGAAAAACTGTTTTTT.

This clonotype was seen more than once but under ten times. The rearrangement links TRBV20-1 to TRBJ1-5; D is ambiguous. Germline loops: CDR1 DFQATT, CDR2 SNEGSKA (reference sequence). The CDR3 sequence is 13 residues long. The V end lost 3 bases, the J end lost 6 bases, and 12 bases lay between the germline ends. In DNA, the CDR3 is TGCAGTGCTAGGGCCGGGGAGAGTCAGCCCCAGCATTTT. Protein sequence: CSARAGESQPQHF.

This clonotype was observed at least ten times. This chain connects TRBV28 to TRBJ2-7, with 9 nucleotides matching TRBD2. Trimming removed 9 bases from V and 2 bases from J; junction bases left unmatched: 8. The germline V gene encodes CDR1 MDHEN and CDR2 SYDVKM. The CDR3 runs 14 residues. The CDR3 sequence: CASSLAGRPYEQYF. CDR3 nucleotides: TGTGCCAGTTCCCTAGCGGGACGGCCCTACGAGCAGTACTTC.

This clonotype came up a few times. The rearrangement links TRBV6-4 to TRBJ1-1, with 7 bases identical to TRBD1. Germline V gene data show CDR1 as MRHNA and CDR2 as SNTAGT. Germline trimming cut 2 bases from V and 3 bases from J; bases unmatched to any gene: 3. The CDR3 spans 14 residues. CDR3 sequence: CASSDGTEHTEAFF. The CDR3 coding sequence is TGTGCCAGCAGTGACGGGACAGAACACACTGAAGCTTTCTTT.

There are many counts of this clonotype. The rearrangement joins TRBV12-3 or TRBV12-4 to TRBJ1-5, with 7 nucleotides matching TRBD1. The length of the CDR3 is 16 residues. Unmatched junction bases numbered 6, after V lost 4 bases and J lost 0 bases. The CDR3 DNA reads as TGTGCCAGCAGTTCGAAAGGGACAGTTAGCAATCAGCCCCAGCATTTT. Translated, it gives CASSSKGTVSNQPQHF.

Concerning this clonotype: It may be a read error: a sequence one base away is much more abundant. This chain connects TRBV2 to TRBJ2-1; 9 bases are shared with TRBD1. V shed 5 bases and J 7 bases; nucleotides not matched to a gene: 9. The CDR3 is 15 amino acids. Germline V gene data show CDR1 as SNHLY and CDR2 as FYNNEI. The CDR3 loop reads CASSLSGTGRNEQFF. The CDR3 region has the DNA TGTGCCAGCAGTTTGTCCGGGACAGGGAGGAATGAGCAGTTCTTC.

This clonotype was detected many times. The CDR3 DNA sequence: TGTGCCTGGAAGAGGCCCGGGCGGGGGGCCGGGGAGCAGTACTTC. It encodes CAWKRPGRGAGEQYF. The chain couples TRBV30 to TRBJ2-7; TRBD2 matches 8 bases. V lost 4 bases and J lost 7; bases outside the gene matches: 15. Germline V gene data show CDR1 as GTSNPN and CDR2 as SVGIG (reference sequence). This CDR3 is built from 15 residues.

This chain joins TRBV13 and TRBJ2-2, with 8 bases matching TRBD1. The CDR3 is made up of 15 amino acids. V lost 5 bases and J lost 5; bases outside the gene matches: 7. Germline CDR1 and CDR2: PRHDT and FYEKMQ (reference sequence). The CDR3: CASSQQGERTGELFF. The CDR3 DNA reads TGTGCCAGCAGCCAACAGGGGGAGAGGACCGGGGAGCTGTTTTTT. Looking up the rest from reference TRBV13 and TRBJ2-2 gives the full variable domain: AAGVIQSPRHLIKEKRETATLKCYPIPRHDTVYWYQQGPGQDPQFLISFYEKMQSDKGSIPDRFSAQQFSDYHSELNMSSLELGDSALYFCASSQQGERTGELFFGEGSRLTVL.

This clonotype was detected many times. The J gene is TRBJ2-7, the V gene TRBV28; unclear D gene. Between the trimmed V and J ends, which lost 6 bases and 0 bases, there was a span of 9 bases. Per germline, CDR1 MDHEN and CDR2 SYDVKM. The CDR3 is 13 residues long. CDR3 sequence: CASSPRSSYEQYF. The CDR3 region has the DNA TGTGCCAGCAGCCCCAGGAGCTCCTACGAGCAGTACTTC.

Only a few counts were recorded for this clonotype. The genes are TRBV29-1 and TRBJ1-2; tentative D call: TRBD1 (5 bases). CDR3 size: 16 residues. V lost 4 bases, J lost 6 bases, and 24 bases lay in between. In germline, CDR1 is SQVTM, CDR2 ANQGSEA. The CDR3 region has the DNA TGCAGCGTTGGAAGGGACGCCCTCGGTAGGCTCGATGGCTACACCTTC. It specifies CSVGRDALGRLDGYTF.

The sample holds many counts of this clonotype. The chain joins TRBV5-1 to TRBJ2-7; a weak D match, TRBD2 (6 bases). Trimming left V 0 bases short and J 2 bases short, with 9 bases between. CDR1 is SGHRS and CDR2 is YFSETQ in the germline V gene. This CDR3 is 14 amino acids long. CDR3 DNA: TGCGCCAGCAGCTTGGAACGCGGGACCTACGAGCAGTACTTC. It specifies CASSLERGTYEQYF.

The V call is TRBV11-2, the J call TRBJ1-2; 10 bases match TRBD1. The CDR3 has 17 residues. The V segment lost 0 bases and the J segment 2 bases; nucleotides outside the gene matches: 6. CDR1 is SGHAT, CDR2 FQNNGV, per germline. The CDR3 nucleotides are TGTGCCAGCAGCTTAGATCCCGGGACAGGGGAAAACTATGGCTACACCTTC. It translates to CASSLDPGTGENYGYTF. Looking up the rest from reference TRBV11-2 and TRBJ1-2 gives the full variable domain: EAGVAQSPRYKIIEKRQSVAFWCNPISGHATLYWYQQILGQGPKLLIQFQNNGVVDDSQLPKDRFSAERLKGVDSTLKIQPAKLEDSAVYLCASSLDPGTGENYGYTFGSGTRLTVV.

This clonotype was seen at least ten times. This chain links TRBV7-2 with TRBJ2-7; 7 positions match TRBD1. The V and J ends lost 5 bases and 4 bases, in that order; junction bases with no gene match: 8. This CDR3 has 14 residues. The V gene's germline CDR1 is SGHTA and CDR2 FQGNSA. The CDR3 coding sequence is TGTGCCAGCAGCACTCAGGGGGTCCGGTACGAGCAGTACTTC. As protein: CASSTQGVRYEQYF.

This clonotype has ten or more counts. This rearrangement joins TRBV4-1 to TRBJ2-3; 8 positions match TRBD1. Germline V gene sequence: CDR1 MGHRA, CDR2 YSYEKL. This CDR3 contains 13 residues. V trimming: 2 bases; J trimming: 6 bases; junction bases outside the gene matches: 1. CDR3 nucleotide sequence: TGCGCCAGCAGCCAACGACAGGGGGATACGCAGTATTTT. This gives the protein CASSQRQGDTQYF.